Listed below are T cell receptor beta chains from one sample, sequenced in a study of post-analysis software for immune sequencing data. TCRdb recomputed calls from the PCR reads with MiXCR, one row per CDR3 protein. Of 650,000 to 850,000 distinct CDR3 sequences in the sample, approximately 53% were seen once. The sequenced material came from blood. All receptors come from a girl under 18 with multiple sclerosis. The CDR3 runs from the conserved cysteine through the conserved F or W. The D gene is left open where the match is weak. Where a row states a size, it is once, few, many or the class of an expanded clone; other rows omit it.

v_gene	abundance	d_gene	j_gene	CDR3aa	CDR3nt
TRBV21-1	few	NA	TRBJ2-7	CASSSLMALAGVKPYEQYF	TGTGCCAGCAGCAGTCTGATGGCGCTGGCGGGTGTCAAACCCTACGAGCAGTACTTC
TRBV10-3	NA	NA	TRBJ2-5	CAISDQGRGPRETQYF	TGTGCCATCAGTGATCAAGGACGGGGGCCCCGGGAGACCCAGTACTTC
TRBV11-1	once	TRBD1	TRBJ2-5	CASSLRTGQAPQETQYF	TGTGCCAGCAGCTTACGGACGGGACAGGCTCCCCAAGAGACCCAGTACTTC
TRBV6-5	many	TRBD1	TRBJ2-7	CASSRQGIYEQYF	TGTGCCAGCAGCAGACAGGGGATCTACGAGCAGTACTTC
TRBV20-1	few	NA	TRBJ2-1	CSARGKGTPGEQFF	TGCAGTGCTAGAGGGAAGGGGACTCCCGGGGAGCAGTTCTTC
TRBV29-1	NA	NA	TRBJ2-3	CSAGSGVQYF	TGCAGCGCCGGCTCAGGTGTGCAGTATTTT
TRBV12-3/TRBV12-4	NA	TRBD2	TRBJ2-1	CASSRLAGTERETQFF	TGTGCCAGCAGTAGACTAGCGGGGACGGAGAGAGAGACCCAGTTCTTC
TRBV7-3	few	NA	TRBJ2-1	CASSLRGGKQFF	TGTGCCAGCAGCTTACGAGGCGGTAAGCAGTTCTTC
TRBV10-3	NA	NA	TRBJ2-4	CAIKSPDADIQYF	TGTGCCATCAAAAGCCCGGACGCGGACATTCAGTACTTC
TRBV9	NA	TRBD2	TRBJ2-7	CASSVVGGRSSYEQYF	TGTGCCAGCAGCGTAGTCGGCGGGAGGAGCTCCTACGAGCAGTACTTC
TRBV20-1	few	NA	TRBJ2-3	CSASFMTDTQYF	TGCAGTGCTAGTTTTATGACAGATACGCAGTATTTT
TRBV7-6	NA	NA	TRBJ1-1	CASSLAGGTRTEAFF	TGTGCCAGCAGCTTAGCGGGGGGGACCCGGACTGAAGCTTTCTTT
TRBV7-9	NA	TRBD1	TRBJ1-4	CASSPGQGNPNEKLFF	TGTGCCAGCAGCCCTGGACAGGGTAACCCTAATGAAAAACTGTTTTTT
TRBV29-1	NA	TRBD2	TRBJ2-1	CSVSGTTYNEQFF	TGCAGCGTTAGCGGGACCACCTACAATGAGCAGTTCTTC
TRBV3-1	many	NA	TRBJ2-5	CASSQVGGPGAKETQYF	TGTGCCAGCAGCCAAGTTGGGGGGCCCGGGGCTAAAGAGACCCAGTACTTC
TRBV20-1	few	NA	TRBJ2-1	CSASGYGTSSNNEQFF	TGCAGTGCTAGCGGATACGGGACTTCTTCTAACAATGAGCAGTTCTTC
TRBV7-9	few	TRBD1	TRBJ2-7	CASSAPDQGAYEQYF	TGTGCCAGCAGCGCCCCCGATCAGGGGGCTTACGAGCAGTACTTC
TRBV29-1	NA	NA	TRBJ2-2	CSVEVSPGFGELFF	TGCAGCGTTGAAGTTAGTCCGGGTTTTGGGGAGCTGTTTTTT
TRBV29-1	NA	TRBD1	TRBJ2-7	CSVESGTGDPYEQYF	TGCAGCGTTGAGTCGGGGACAGGGGATCCCTACGAGCAGTACTTC
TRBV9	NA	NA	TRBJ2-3	CASSVDTMGTDTQYF	TGTGCCAGCAGCGTAGACACCATGGGGACAGATACGCAGTATTTT
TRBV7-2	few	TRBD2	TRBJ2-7	CASRPGLAGHEQYF	TGTGCCAGCAGACCAGGACTAGCGGGGCACGAGCAGTACTTC
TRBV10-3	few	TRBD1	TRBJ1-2	CAISEVGQGIPGYTF	TGTGCCATCAGTGAGGTTGGACAGGGGATACCTGGCTACACCTTC
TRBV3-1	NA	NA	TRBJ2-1	CASSLTLLSSYNEQFF	TGTGCCAGCAGCCTCACCTTGCTTAGCTCCTACAATGAGCAGTTCTTC
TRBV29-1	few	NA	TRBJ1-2	CSVSTIAGTNYGYTF	TGCAGCGTTTCCACGATAGCCGGGACAAACTATGGCTACACCTTC
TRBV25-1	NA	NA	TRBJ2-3	CASTPGIGLWADTQYF	TGTGCCAGCACCCCCGGGATTGGTCTCTGGGCAGATACGCAGTATTTT
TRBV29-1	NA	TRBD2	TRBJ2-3	CSVDRTSGGFTDTQYF	TGCAGCGTTGACCGGACTAGCGGGGGCTTCACAGATACGCAGTATTTT
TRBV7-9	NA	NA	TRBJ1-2	CASSPWWDPYGYTF	TGTGCCAGCAGCCCTTGGTGGGATCCCTATGGCTACACCTTC
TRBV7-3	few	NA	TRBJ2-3	CASSFDGKSTDTQYF	TGTGCCAGCAGCTTCGACGGGAAAAGCACAGATACGCAGTATTTT
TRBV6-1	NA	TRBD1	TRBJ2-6	CASRGRQGAGSGANVLTF	TGTGCCAGCAGAGGAAGACAGGGGGCGGGCTCTGGGGCCAACGTCCTGACTTTC